The 22 T cell receptor beta chains below were found in one sample sequenced in a study of CD8 T cells in ankylosing spondylitis. TCRdb re-called the 5' RACE reads with MiXCR, one entry per CDR3 protein. Among around 140,000 distinct CDR3 sequences listed, more than 9.5% were seen once. Sequenced: blood, either unsorted or a sorted T cell fraction (not recorded which). The receptors here all came from a female donor with ankylosing spondylitis or in good health (not recorded which).

This clonotype came up many times. The chain links TRBV5-1 to TRBJ2-4; tentative D call: TRBD1 (6 bases). The V gene's germline CDR1 is SGHRS and CDR2 YFSETQ. CDR3 length: 18 residues. V dropped 5 bases and J dropped 0 bases, with 21 bases sitting between them. Here the CDR3 reads CASSFTGNETLAKNIQYF. In DNA form, the CDR3 reads TGCGCCAGCAGTTTTACAGGGAACGAAACTCTAGCCAAAAACATTCAGTACTTC.

This clonotype was seen ten or more times. V and J are TRBV14 and TRBJ2-1, with 11 bases aligning to TRBD2. Trimming at V came to 6 bases and at J to 4 bases, leaving 5 bases not matched to a gene. This CDR3 is built from 15 residues. The germline CDR1 and CDR2 sequences are SGHDN and FVKESK. The CDR3 here is CASSRRLAGYNEQFF. In nucleotides, the CDR3 is TGTGCCAGCAGTCGCCGACTAGCGGGGTACAATGAGCAGTTCTTC.

This clonotype was seen many times. This chain links TRBV18 with TRBJ2-2; weak D call: TRBD1 (5 bases). V lost 5 bases and J lost 1, with 14 bases in between. Germline CDR1 is KGHSH and CDR2 is LQKENI. The CDR3 runs 16 residues. CDR3 sequence: CASSFSSDKNTGELFF. As DNA, the CDR3 is TGTGCCAGCTCATTTTCCTCGGACAAGAACACCGGGGAGCTGTTTTTT. The whole variable domain, remainder taken from reference TRBV18 and TRBJ2-2, is NAGVMQNPRHLVRRRGQEARLRCSPMKGHSHVYWYRQLPEEGLKFMVYLQKENIIDESGMPKERFSAEFPKEGPSILRIQQVVRGDSAAYFCASSFSSDKNTGELFFGEGSRLTVL.

This clonotype was seen many times. This chain uses TRBV7-2 with TRBJ2-2, with 8 bases matching TRBD2. Germline V CDR1 and CDR2: SGHTA, FQGNSA. After removal of 8 bases from V and 0 bases from J, the junction contained 8 bases not matched to a gene. The CDR3 contains 16 residues. The DNA for the CDR3 is TGTGCCAGCCATAACGCGGGGGGCCCGAACACCGGGGAGCTGTTTTTT. Its protein is CASHNAGGPNTGELFF.

The chain uses TRBV7-9 and TRBJ2-1; 7 bases are shared with TRBD1. V gave up 5 bases and J gave up 6 bases; unmatched junction bases: 7. CDR3 length: 14 amino acids. CDR1 SEHNR and CDR2 FQNEAQ come from the germline V gene (reference sequence). The CDR3 DNA is TGTGCCAGCAGCCATAATTACAGGGGCAATGAGCAGTTCTTC. Its protein is CASSHNYRGNEQFF.

At least ten counts were recorded for this clonotype. The chain uses TRBV20-1 and TRBJ2-1; TRBD2 is a possible D gene (5 bases). The germline gives CDR1 DFQATT, CDR2 SNEGSKA (reference sequence). The CDR3 is 15 amino acids. Trimming pared 6 bases from V and 9 bases from J, leaving 24 bases between. This CDR3 is CSAQPGLAGTIEQFF. CDR3 DNA sequence: TGCAGTGCCCAGCCCGGGCTAGCTGGTACCATTGAGCAGTTCTTC.

This chain links TRBV5-4 with TRBJ1-2; tentative D call: TRBD1 (5 bases). The CDR3 totals 16 residues. V lost 4 bases and J 7 bases, leaving 23 bases between the germline ends. Germline V gene data show CDR1 as SGHNT and CDR2 as YYREEE (reference sequence). CDR3 sequence (DNA): TGTGCCAGCAGCCCTACGGGGGGAGCCCAACTATTTGGCTACACCTTC. Its translation is CASSPTGGAQLFGYTF.

This clonotype has only one observation. Without the conserved terminal phenylalanine or tryptophan, this CDR3 likely stems from a read error. The J gene is TRBJ2-3, the V gene TRBV20-1, with 10 nucleotides matching TRBD2. This CDR3 contains 14 residues. Germline lookup yields CDR1 DFQATT and CDR2 SNEGSKA (reference sequence). The CDR3 nucleotides read TGCAGTGCTACTCTAGCGGGAGCCACAGATATGCAGTATTAT. Translated, it gives CSATLAGATDMQYY.

This clonotype was seen a few times. The chain combines TRBV11-3 with TRBJ2-4, with 8 bases lining up with TRBD2. This CDR3 comprises 16 residues. The junction had 8 bases not matched to a gene; V was cut back by 5 bases and J by 2 bases. Per the germline V gene, CDR1 is SGHNT and CDR2 is YENEEA. CDR3 DNA: TGTGCCAGCAGCCGAGGACTAGCTGGAACCAAAAACATTCAGTACTTC. Its protein is CASSRGLAGTKNIQYF.

A word on this clonotype: This may arise from a read error, as a much more abundant clone is one base away. The CDR3 region is CVWSVWGGSQPQHF. Written as DNA, the CDR3 is TGTGTCTGGAGTGTCTGGGGGGGATCTCAGCCCCAGCATTTT. The chain couples TRBV30 to TRBJ1-5; D might be TRBD1 (5 bases). Per the germline V gene, CDR1 is GTSNPN and CDR2 is SVGIG (reference sequence). This CDR3 contains 14 residues.

This clonotype was seen ten or more times. The chain has TRBV7-8 and TRBJ1-5; D is perhaps TRBD1 (5 bases). Germline CDR1 and CDR2: SGHVS and FQNEAQ. V was clipped by 1 base and J by 0 bases, with 10 bases between them. The CDR3 spans 16 residues. CDR3 nucleotides: TGTGCCAGCAGCTTAGGGGGCCTACTTAGCAATCAGCCCCAGCATTTT. Translated, it gives CASSLGGLLSNQPQHF. Full variable domain (outside the CDR3, taken from reference TRBV7-8 and TRBJ1-5): GAGVSQSPRYKVAKRGQDVALRCDPISGHVSLFWYQQALGQGPEFLTYFQNEAQLDKSGLPSDRFFAERPEGSVSTLKIQRTQQEDSAVYLCASSLGGLLSNQPQHFGDGTRLSIL.

Many counts were recorded for this clonotype. The gene calls are TRBV4-1 and TRBJ2-3; 11 nucleotides align to TRBD2. Germline lookup yields CDR1 MGHRA and CDR2 YSYEKL. The length of the CDR3 is 17 residues. With V trimmed by 2 bases and J by 2 bases, 6 bases remained unmatched. The CDR3, as DNA: TGCGCCAGCAGCCAAATAGCGGGGGGGCCTTTCACAGATACGCAGTATTTT. Its protein is CASSQIAGGPFTDTQYF.

This clonotype was detected a few times. The rearrangement uses TRBV19 and TRBJ2-1; 12 bases agree with TRBD2. From germline, CDR1 is LNHDA and CDR2 SQIVND (reference sequence). V gave up 9 bases and J gave up 8 bases; unmatched junction bases: 11. This CDR3 comprises 15 residues. The CDR3 DNA reads as TGTGCCAGCACGTCTAGCGGGGGGGCCACTTATGAGCAGTTCTTC. This gives the protein CASTSSGGATYEQFF.

In the case of this clonotype: Being one base from a much bigger clone, this may be a read error. The chain has TRBV14 and TRBJ2-1, with TRBD2 as a possible D gene (5 bases). Germline V gives CDR1 SGHDN, CDR2 FVKESK. The CDR3 consists of 12 residues. DNA for the CDR3: TGTGCCGGCAGCCAAGAAGGGAGTGAGCAGTTCTTC. Amino acid sequence: CAGSQEGSEQFF.

The chain employs TRBV2 and TRBJ2-3; D unclear. V was trimmed by 6 bases and J by 0 bases, leaving 13 bases between them. Per germline, CDR1 SNHLY and CDR2 FYNNEI. This CDR3 spans 15 amino acids. CDR3 amino acids: CASSVERLSTDTQYF. CDR3 nucleotide sequence: TGTGCCAGCAGCGTTGAACGGCTAAGCACAGATACGCAGTATTTT.

The table lists this clonotype with many counts. This chain uses TRBV27 with TRBJ1-5, with D possibly matching TRBD1 (5 bases). V dropped 3 bases and J dropped 8 bases, with 14 bases sitting between them. The CDR3 has 14 amino acids. In germline, CDR1 is MNHEY, CDR2 SMNVEV (reference sequence). The CDR3: CASSFSGSGEPQHF. The CDR3 nucleotides read TGTGCCAGCAGTTTCTCAGGGTCGGGAGAGCCCCAGCATTTT.

Ten or more counts support this clonotype. This chain connects TRBV3-1 to TRBJ1-1; unclear D gene. V was pared by 6 bases and J by 6 bases, with 14 bases between. This CDR3 has 13 residues. Germline V gives CDR1 LGHDT, CDR2 YNNKEL (reference sequence). Written as DNA, the CDR3 is TGTGCCAGCAGTCGGACCGTCATGGCTGAAGCTTTCTTT. It codes for CASSRTVMAEAFF.

This clonotype was counted ten times or more. The chain recombines TRBV29-1 with TRBJ1-1; D may be TRBD1 (6 bases). The CDR3 runs to 12 residues. Germline V gene data show CDR1 as SQVTM and CDR2 as ANQGSEA. Trimming left V 3 bases short and J 5 bases short, with 10 bases between. The CDR3 DNA follows: TGCAGCGTTGACCCCACAGGGACTGAAGCTTTCTTT. Translation: CSVDPTGTEAFF. The whole variable domain, filled in from reference TRBV29-1 and TRBJ1-1, reads SAVISQKPSRDICQRGTSLTIQCQVDSQVTMMFWYRQQPGQSLTLIATANQGSEATYESGFVIDKFPISRPNLTFSTLTVSNMSPEDSSIYLCSVDPTGTEAFFGQGTRLTVV.

This clonotype was detected ten times or more. J is TRBJ1-1 and V is TRBV9; D gene ambiguous. Trimming left V 0 bases short and J 1 base short, with 4 bases between. The CDR3 loop spans 13 amino acids. The V gene's germline CDR1 is SGDLS and CDR2 YYNGEE. The CDR3 spells CASSVDGNTEAFF. CDR3 bases: TGTGCCAGCAGCGTAGACGGGAACACTGAAGCTTTCTTT.

This clonotype was found many times. V gene TRBV7-6 combines with J gene TRBJ1-1; TRBD1 is a possible D gene (5 bases). Germline V gene lookup returns CDR1 SGHVS and CDR2 FNYEAQ. The V end was cut by 5 bases, the J end by 2 bases, with 15 bases between. This CDR3 has 15 residues. CDR3 nucleotides: TGTGCCAGCAGCCCAGGGAATGGGGCCAACACTGAAGCTTTCTTT. Encoded protein: CASSPGNGANTEAFF.

This chain links TRBV20-1 with TRBJ1-5; D remains ambiguous. Germline assignment: CDR1 DFQATT and CDR2 SNEGSKA (reference sequence). The V end lost 0 bases, the J end lost 0 bases, and 9 bases lay between the germline ends. This CDR3 is built from 15 residues. CDR3: CSARESIYSNQPQHF. CDR3 sequence (DNA): TGCAGTGCTAGAGAATCCATATATAGCAATCAGCCCCAGCATTTT.

This clonotype came up many times. V gene TRBV14 combines with J gene TRBJ2-1; the D gene could be TRBD1 or TRBD2 (5 bases each). Germline lookup yields CDR1 SGHDN and CDR2 FVKESK. This CDR3 is built from 13 residues. Trimming removed 0 bases from V and 8 bases from J, with 8 bases in between. The CDR3 reads CASSQDWDHEQFF. In DNA form, the CDR3 reads TGTGCCAGCAGCCAAGACTGGGACCATGAGCAGTTCTTC.